Listed below are T cell receptor beta chains from one sample, sequenced in a study of technical replicates of blood from a few donors. The table came from immunoSEQ multiplex PCR; TCRdb's copy has only in-frame clones and leaves some out. The sample has under 85,000 clones; around 93% are singletons. Sequencing input: T cells isolated from PBMCs. The source of these receptors is a human donor in good health. Each CDR3 is given with its conserved first and last residue. Fields, in order: clone size, D gene, V gene, CDR3 length, J gene, CDR3 DNA, CDR3 protein. D genes are given only for firm matches. Part of the rows lack a size; the others show once, few, many or a class for expanded clones.

abundance: .; d_gene: TRBD1; v_gene: TRBV2; len: 14; j_gene: TRBJ2-3; CDR3nt: TGTGCCAGCAGTGGACAGGGTAGCACAGATACGCAGTATTTT; CDR3aa: CASSGQGSTDTQYF
abundance: .; d_gene: TRBD2; v_gene: TRBV6-4; len: 15; j_gene: TRBJ2-3; CDR3nt: TGTGCCAGCAGTGTAGCGGGAGAGGTCACAGATACGCAGTATTTT; CDR3aa: CASSVAGEVTDTQYF
abundance: .; d_gene: TRBD2; v_gene: TRBV4-1; len: 16; j_gene: TRBJ2-1; CDR3nt: TGCGCCAGCAGCCAAGGTATAGCGGGAGGGGCTAATGAGCAGTTCTTC; CDR3aa: CASSQGIAGGANEQFF
abundance: .; d_gene: .; v_gene: TRBV9; len: 17; j_gene: TRBJ1-1; CDR3nt: TGTGCCAGCAGCGTAAGTAGAGGTGGAGGGGCAGGCACTGAAGCTTTCTTT; CDR3aa: CASSVSRGGGAGTEAFF
abundance: .; d_gene: .; v_gene: TRBV12-1; len: 14; j_gene: TRBJ2-7; CDR3nt: TGTGCCAGCAGCTCCCCTCGACAGGGATACGAGCAGTACTTC; CDR3aa: CASSSPRQGYEQYF
abundance: .; d_gene: .; v_gene: TRBV4-1; len: 14; j_gene: TRBJ2-7; CDR3nt: TGCGCCAGCAGTTACCCCCAGACTCAGGGGGAGCAGTACTTC; CDR3aa: CASSYPQTQGEQYF
abundance: .; d_gene: TRBD1; v_gene: TRBV5-1; len: 17; j_gene: TRBJ2-2; CDR3nt: TGCGCCAGCAGCTTGGCTCCACAGGGGGCGTACACCGGGGAGCTGTTTTTT; CDR3aa: CASSLAPQGAYTGELFF
abundance: .; d_gene: TRBD1; v_gene: TRBV19; len: 16; j_gene: TRBJ2-5; CDR3nt: TGTGCCAGTAGGGGTAGGGGGACAGTGAGGGCGGAGACCCAGTACTTC; CDR3aa: CASRGRGTVRAETQYF
abundance: .; d_gene: .; v_gene: TRBV5-4; len: 16; j_gene: TRBJ2-3; CDR3nt: TGTGCCAGCAGCTTGAGGAGGGCCTCTATCCCAGATACGCAGTATTTT; CDR3aa: CASSLRRASIPDTQYF
abundance: .; d_gene: TRBD1; v_gene: TRBV6-5; len: 15; j_gene: TRBJ1-1; CDR3nt: TGTGCCAGCAGCATCTCTACAGGGGTGGACACTGAAGCTTTCTTT; CDR3aa: CASSISTGVDTEAFF
abundance: .; d_gene: .; v_gene: TRBV6-5; len: 15; j_gene: TRBJ2-7; CDR3nt: TGTGCCAGCAGTTCGGAGGGAGTAGGGTCCTACGAGCAGTACTTC; CDR3aa: CASSSEGVGSYEQYF
abundance: .; d_gene: TRBD1; v_gene: TRBV5-1; len: 16; j_gene: TRBJ1-4; CDR3nt: TGCGCCAGCAGCTTGGGAACAGGGGGAGCCGATGAAAAACTGTTTTTT; CDR3aa: CASSLGTGGADEKLFF
abundance: .; d_gene: TRBD1; v_gene: TRBV5-1; len: 15; j_gene: TRBJ2-1; CDR3nt: TGCGCCAGCAGCCCTGGGACAGGGGAAGGGAATGAGCAGTTCTTC; CDR3aa: CASSPGTGEGNEQFF
abundance: .; d_gene: TRBD1; v_gene: TRBV5-1; len: 15; j_gene: TRBJ2-1; CDR3nt: TGCGCCAGCAGCTTAACTCCGGGACAGGTCGATGAGCAGTTCTTC; CDR3aa: CASSLTPGQVDEQFF
abundance: .; d_gene: .; v_gene: TRBV7-9; len: 12; j_gene: TRBJ1-5; CDR3nt: TGTGCCAGCAGCTCCTCTCAGGGGCCCCAGCATTTT; CDR3aa: CASSSSQGPQHF
abundance: .; d_gene: .; v_gene: TRBV5-1; len: 17; j_gene: TRBJ1-1; CDR3nt: TGCGCCAGCAGCTTGGCACAAAGCTCGGGGATGAACACTGAAGCTTTCTTT; CDR3aa: CASSLAQSSGMNTEAFF
abundance: .; d_gene: .; v_gene: TRBV5-8; len: 19; j_gene: TRBJ2-7; CDR3nt: TGTGCCAGCAGGAGGCTCGATGGGACTGCTTTCCGTTTGGGCGACGAGCAGTACTTC; CDR3aa: CASRRLDGTAFRLGDEQYF
abundance: few; d_gene: .; v_gene: TRBV9; len: 13; j_gene: TRBJ1-1; CDR3nt: TGTGCCAGCAGCGTGACAGAGAACACTGAAGCTTTCTTT; CDR3aa: CASSVTENTEAFF
abundance: .; d_gene: TRBD2; v_gene: TRBV5-4; len: 14; j_gene: TRBJ2-1; CDR3nt: TGTGCCAGCAGCGGGGGACTAGCGGCCAATGAGCAGTTCTTC; CDR3aa: CASSGGLAANEQFF
abundance: .; d_gene: .; v_gene: TRBV5-6; len: 11; j_gene: TRBJ2-7; CDR3nt: TGTGCCAGCAGCTTAAGCGATGAGCAGTACTTC; CDR3aa: CASSLSDEQYF
abundance: .; d_gene: TRBD1; v_gene: TRBV7-9; len: 17; j_gene: TRBJ1-4; CDR3nt: TGTGCCAGCAGCTTAGCTAGTTCAGACAGGGAGGAGGAAAAACTGTTTTTT; CDR3aa: CASSLASSDREEEKLFF
abundance: .; d_gene: .; v_gene: TRBV18; len: 14; j_gene: TRBJ2-7; CDR3nt: TGTGCCAGCTCACCACGTTCCGGGTCCTACGAGCAGTACTTC; CDR3aa: CASSPRSGSYEQYF
abundance: .; d_gene: .; v_gene: TRBV6-1; len: 10; j_gene: TRBJ1-1; CDR3nt: TGTGCGAATATAGACACTGAAGCTTTCTTT; CDR3aa: CANIDTEAFF
abundance: .; d_gene: TRBD2; v_gene: TRBV6-6; len: 16; j_gene: TRBJ2-5; CDR3nt: TGTGCCAGCAGATCCGCATCTAGCGGGAGGGTAGAGACCCAGTACTTC; CDR3aa: CASRSASSGRVETQYF
abundance: .; d_gene: .; v_gene: TRBV6-4; len: 13; j_gene: TRBJ2-2; CDR3nt: TGTGCCAGCAGTCAAACAGGGACCGGGGAGCTGTTTTTT; CDR3aa: CASSQTGTGELFF
abundance: few; d_gene: .; v_gene: TRBV30; len: 12; j_gene: TRBJ1-5; CDR3nt: TGTGCCTGGAGTGAACTGAATCAGCCCCAGCATTTT; CDR3aa: CAWSELNQPQHF
abundance: once; d_gene: TRBD2; v_gene: TRBV7-7; len: 16; j_gene: TRBJ2-7; CDR3nt: TGTGCCAGCACCGTCCCTCTAGCGGGAGAAGCTCTCGAGCAGTACTTC; CDR3aa: CASTVPLAGEALEQYF
abundance: .; d_gene: .; v_gene: TRBV6-1; len: 15; j_gene: TRBJ1-2; CDR3nt: TGTGCCAGCAGTGAATCGCGGGCATTCGGCTATGGCTACACCTTC; CDR3aa: CASSESRAFGYGYTF
abundance: once; d_gene: .; v_gene: TRBV10-3; len: 12; j_gene: TRBJ2-2; CDR3nt: TGTGCCATCAGTGCAGGCACCGGGGAGCTGTTTTTT; CDR3aa: CAISAGTGELFF
abundance: .; d_gene: .; v_gene: TRBV4-1; len: 16; j_gene: TRBJ1-5; CDR3nt: TGCGCCAGCAGCCCTACTGTCCATGAGGGCAATCAGCCCCAGCATTTT; CDR3aa: CASSPTVHEGNQPQHF
abundance: .; d_gene: TRBD2; v_gene: TRBV4-1; len: 16; j_gene: TRBJ2-1; CDR3nt: TGCGCCAGCAGCCATACACTAGCGGGAGTCGACGATGAGCAGTTCTTC; CDR3aa: CASSHTLAGVDDEQFF
abundance: .; d_gene: .; v_gene: TRBV6-5; len: 15; j_gene: TRBJ1-1; CDR3nt: TGTGCCAGCAGTTACAGAACAGGGTATAACACTGAAGCTTTCTTT; CDR3aa: CASSYRTGYNTEAFF
abundance: .; d_gene: .; v_gene: TRBV28; len: 14; j_gene: TRBJ2-1; CDR3nt: TGTGCCAGCGGATCAACGGGTCAGGGCAATGAGCAGTTCTTC; CDR3aa: CASGSTGQGNEQFF
abundance: .; d_gene: .; v_gene: TRBV6-1; len: 14; j_gene: TRBJ1-1; CDR3nt: TGTGCCAGCAACCCCTTATCCACTTACACTGAAGCTTTCTTT; CDR3aa: CASNPLSTYTEAFF
abundance: .; d_gene: .; v_gene: TRBV6-5; len: 12; j_gene: TRBJ1-2; CDR3nt: TGTGCCAGCAAGGAGATGGAGCATGGCTACACCTTC; CDR3aa: CASKEMEHGYTF
abundance: .; d_gene: .; v_gene: TRBV10-3; len: 13; j_gene: TRBJ1-5; CDR3nt: TGTGCCATCAAGAGGACAGTAAAACAGCCCCAGCATTTT; CDR3aa: CAIKRTVKQPQHF
abundance: .; d_gene: .; v_gene: TRBV19; len: 13; j_gene: TRBJ2-1; CDR3nt: TGTGCCAGTAGTATCGGGGGAACGAGGGAGCAGTTCTTC; CDR3aa: CASSIGGTREQFF
abundance: .; d_gene: .; v_gene: TRBV9; len: 14; j_gene: TRBJ2-1; CDR3nt: TGTGCCAGCAGCGTGGGACTTGATTACAATGAGCAGTTCTTC; CDR3aa: CASSVGLDYNEQFF
abundance: few; d_gene: .; v_gene: TRBV30; len: 14; j_gene: TRBJ1-6; CDR3nt: TGTGCCTGGAGTGGTTCTCTCTATAATTCACCCCTCCACTTT; CDR3aa: CAWSGSLYNSPLHF
abundance: .; d_gene: .; v_gene: TRBV2; len: 12; j_gene: TRBJ2-7; CDR3nt: TGTGCCAGCAGTTTGGACTACCGCGAGCAGTACTTC; CDR3aa: CASSLDYREQYF
abundance: .; d_gene: TRBD1; v_gene: TRBV5-5; len: 17; j_gene: TRBJ1-5; CDR3nt: TGTGCCAGCAGCTTGGTTGGCGGGGGGACAGGGAATCAGCCCCAGCATTTT; CDR3aa: CASSLVGGGTGNQPQHF
abundance: .; d_gene: .; v_gene: TRBV11-2; len: 17; j_gene: TRBJ2-2; CDR3nt: TGTGCCAGCAGCAGTGGCAAGGGCGGGACGAGGACCGGGGAGCTGTTTTTT; CDR3aa: CASSSGKGGTRTGELFF
abundance: .; d_gene: TRBD1; v_gene: TRBV7-2; len: 19; j_gene: TRBJ1-5; CDR3nt: TGTGCCAGCAGCGCAACCCTGGGGCAGGGGGCGGAGAACGGTCAGCCCCAGCATTTT; CDR3aa: CASSATLGQGAENGQPQHF
abundance: .; d_gene: .; v_gene: TRBV5-8; len: 10; j_gene: TRBJ2-7; CDR3nt: TGTGCCAGCACAGCCTACGAGCAGTACTTC; CDR3aa: CASTAYEQYF
abundance: .; d_gene: TRBD1; v_gene: TRBV11-3; len: 15; j_gene: TRBJ1-4; CDR3nt: TGTGCCAGCAGCACACGCTCGGACAGGGCTGAAAAACTGTTTTTT; CDR3aa: CASSTRSDRAEKLFF
abundance: .; d_gene: .; v_gene: TRBV7-3; len: 13; j_gene: TRBJ1-6; CDR3nt: TGTGCCAGCAGCTTAACCCCAGATTCACCCCTCCACTTT; CDR3aa: CASSLTPDSPLHF
abundance: .; d_gene: .; v_gene: TRBV5-1; len: 13; j_gene: TRBJ1-1; CDR3nt: TGCGCCAGCAGCTTCACAGCTGACACTGAAGCTTTCTTT; CDR3aa: CASSFTADTEAFF
abundance: .; d_gene: TRBD1; v_gene: TRBV5-1; len: 15; j_gene: TRBJ2-1; CDR3nt: TGCGCCAGCAGCTTTACAGGGGGCCCCTACAATGAGCAGTTCTTC; CDR3aa: CASSFTGGPYNEQFF
abundance: .; d_gene: .; v_gene: TRBV7-9; len: 15; j_gene: TRBJ2-5; CDR3nt: TGTGCCAGCAGCTTAGTCTTAGGACTACAAGAGACCCAGTACTTC; CDR3aa: CASSLVLGLQETQYF
abundance: .; d_gene: TRBD1; v_gene: TRBV29-1; len: 15; j_gene: TRBJ2-5; CDR3nt: TGCAGCGTTGATAAGAGGGGGCGATCCCAAGAGACCCAGTACTTC; CDR3aa: CSVDKRGRSQETQYF
abundance: once; d_gene: TRBD1; v_gene: TRBV9; len: 14; j_gene: TRBJ1-5; CDR3nt: TGTGCCAGCAGCCCAGACAGGGGGAGTCAGCCCCAGCATTTT; CDR3aa: CASSPDRGSQPQHF
abundance: .; d_gene: .; v_gene: TRBV2; len: 12; j_gene: TRBJ2-7; CDR3nt: TGTGCCAGCAGCACAGGGTTGGGCGAGCAGTACTTC; CDR3aa: CASSTGLGEQYF
abundance: .; d_gene: .; v_gene: TRBV9; len: 16; j_gene: TRBJ1-4; CDR3nt: TGTGCCAGCAGCCGTATATACACCGGGGGGAATGAAAAACTGTTTTTT; CDR3aa: CASSRIYTGGNEKLFF